This TCR beta chain was sequenced for a study of blood T cell repertoires in COVID-19. Germline CDR1 MNHEY, CDR2 SVGAGI. The CDR3 covers 14 residues. The germline V and J ends were trimmed by 2 bases and 6 bases, with 13 bases remaining between them. In the original workflow: Estimation of nucleated cell counts relied on the amplification of reference gene primers. Sequenced by immunoSEQ multiplex PCR; TCRdb stores in-frame clones only, minus some. V and J calls and clone size come straight from that table; D and trimming were deduced from the DNA. The sample consists of approximately 130,000 clones, around 90% of them appearing once.

Sequences were obtained from peripheral blood. The V and J genes are TRBV6-5 and TRBJ1-2, with unresolved D. This clonotype was sampled from a human donor in a cohort sampled during active COVID-19. The CDR3 DNA reads as TGTGCCAGCAGTTACGGCCACCACCGGGATGGCTACACCTTC. Residues: CASSYGHHRDGYTF.